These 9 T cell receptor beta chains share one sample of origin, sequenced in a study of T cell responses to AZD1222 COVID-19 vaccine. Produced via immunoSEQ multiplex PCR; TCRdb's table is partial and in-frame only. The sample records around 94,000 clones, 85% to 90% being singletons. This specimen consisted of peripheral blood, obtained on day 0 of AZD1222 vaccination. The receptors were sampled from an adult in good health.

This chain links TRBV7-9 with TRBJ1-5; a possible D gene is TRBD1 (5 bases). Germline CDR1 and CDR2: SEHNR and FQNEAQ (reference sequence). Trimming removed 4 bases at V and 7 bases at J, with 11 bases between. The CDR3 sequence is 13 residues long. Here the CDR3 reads CASSSRAGQPQHF. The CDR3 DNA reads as TGTGCCAGCAGCTCCAGGGCAGGACAGCCCCAGCATTTT.

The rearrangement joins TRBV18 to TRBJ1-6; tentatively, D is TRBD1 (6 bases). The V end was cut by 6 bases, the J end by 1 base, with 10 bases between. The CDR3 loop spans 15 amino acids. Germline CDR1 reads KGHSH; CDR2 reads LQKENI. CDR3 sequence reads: CASSTRGSYNSPLHF. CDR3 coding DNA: TGTGCCAGCTCTACCAGGGGTTCCTATAATTCACCCCTCCACTTT.

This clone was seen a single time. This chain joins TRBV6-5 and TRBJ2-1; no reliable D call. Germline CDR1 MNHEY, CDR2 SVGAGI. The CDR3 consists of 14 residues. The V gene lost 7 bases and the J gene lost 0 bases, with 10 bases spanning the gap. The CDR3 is CASKGLLSYNEQFF. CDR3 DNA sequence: TGTGCCAGCAAAGGGCTGCTCTCCTACAATGAGCAGTTCTTC.

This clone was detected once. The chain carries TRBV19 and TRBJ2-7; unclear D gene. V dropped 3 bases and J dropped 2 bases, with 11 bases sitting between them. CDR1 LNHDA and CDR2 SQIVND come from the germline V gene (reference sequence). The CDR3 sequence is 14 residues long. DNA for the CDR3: TGTGCCAGTAGTATCGGTAGGCAGGCCTACGAGCAGTACTTC. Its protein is CASSIGRQAYEQYF.

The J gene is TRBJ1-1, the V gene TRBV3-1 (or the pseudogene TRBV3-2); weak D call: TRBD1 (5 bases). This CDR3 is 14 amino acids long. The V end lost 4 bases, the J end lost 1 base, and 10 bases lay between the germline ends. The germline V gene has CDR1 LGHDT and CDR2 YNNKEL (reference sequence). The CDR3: CASSRKGWNTEAFF. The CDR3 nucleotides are TGTGCCAGCAGCCGAAAGGGGTGGAACACTGAAGCTTTCTTT.

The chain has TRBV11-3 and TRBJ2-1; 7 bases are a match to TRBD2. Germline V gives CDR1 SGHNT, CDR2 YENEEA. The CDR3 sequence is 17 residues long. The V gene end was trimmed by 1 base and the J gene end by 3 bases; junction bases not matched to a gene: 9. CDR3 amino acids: CASSLGEGLAVYNEQFF. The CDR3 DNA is TGTGCCAGCAGCTTAGGGGAGGGTCTAGCGGTCTACAATGAGCAGTTCTTC.

CDR3 nucleotides: TGTGCCAGCAGCTTAATCGCCCCGGGACTAGCGGGGGACCTCTACAATGAGCAGTTCTTC. Its protein product is CASSLIAPGLAGDLYNEQFF. The genes are TRBV7-3 and TRBJ2-1; TRBD2 aligns across 14 bases. The CDR3 loop spans 20 amino acids. The germline gives CDR1 SGHTA, CDR2 FQGTGA. Trimming took 1 base from V and 3 from J; bases not matched to a gene: 11.

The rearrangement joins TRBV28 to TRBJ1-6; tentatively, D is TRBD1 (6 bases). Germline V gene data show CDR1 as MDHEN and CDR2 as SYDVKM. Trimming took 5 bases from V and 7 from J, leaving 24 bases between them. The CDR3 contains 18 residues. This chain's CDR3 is CASSPLYPGQKRNSPLHF. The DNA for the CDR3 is TGTGCCAGCAGTCCGCTTTATCCGGGACAAAAGCGGAATTCACCCCTCCACTTT.

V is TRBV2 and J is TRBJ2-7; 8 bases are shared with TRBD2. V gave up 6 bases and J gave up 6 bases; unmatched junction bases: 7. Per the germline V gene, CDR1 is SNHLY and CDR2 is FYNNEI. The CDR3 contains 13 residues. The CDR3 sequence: CASRLGTSGEQYF. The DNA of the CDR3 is TGTGCCAGCAGGTTAGGTACTAGCGGCGAGCAGTACTTC. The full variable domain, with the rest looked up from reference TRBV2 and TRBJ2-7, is EPEVTQTPSHQVTQMGQEVILRCVPISNHLYFYWYRQILGQKVEFLVSFYNNEISEKSEIFDDQFSVERPDGSNFTLKIRSTKLEDSAMYFCASRLGTSGEQYFGPGTRLTVT.